The sequence of this TCR beta chain was determined in a study of blood T cell repertoires in COVID-19. Study at large: Whether acute or convalescent, the COVID-19 samples came from the United States, Italy and Spain. T cells, B-cell-depleted T cells, or PBMCs supplied cDNA or gDNA.

This clone turned up a few times. The CDR3 has 15 amino acids. Germline V lookup: CDR1 SGHRS, CDR2 YFSETQ. Trimming took 0 bases from V and 4 from J, leaving 11 bases between them. In the authors' workflow: Estimation of nucleated cell counts was performed using reference gene primer amplification. Method: immunoSEQ multiplex PCR; TCRdb's copy keeps in-frame clones and lacks some. The V and J calls and clone size are taken from that table; D and trimming were inferred from the DNA. Of over 150,000 clones listed, 90% are singletons. The chain recombines TRBV5-1 with TRBJ2-1; D may be TRBD2 (5 bases). This clonotype was obtained from a man aged 45-60 years with acute or convalescent COVID-19. Sequenced sample: peripheral blood. In nucleotides, the CDR3 is TGCGCCAGCAGCTTGGGATCACTAGGTTACAATGAGCAGTTCTTC. Encoded protein: CASSLGSLGYNEQFF.